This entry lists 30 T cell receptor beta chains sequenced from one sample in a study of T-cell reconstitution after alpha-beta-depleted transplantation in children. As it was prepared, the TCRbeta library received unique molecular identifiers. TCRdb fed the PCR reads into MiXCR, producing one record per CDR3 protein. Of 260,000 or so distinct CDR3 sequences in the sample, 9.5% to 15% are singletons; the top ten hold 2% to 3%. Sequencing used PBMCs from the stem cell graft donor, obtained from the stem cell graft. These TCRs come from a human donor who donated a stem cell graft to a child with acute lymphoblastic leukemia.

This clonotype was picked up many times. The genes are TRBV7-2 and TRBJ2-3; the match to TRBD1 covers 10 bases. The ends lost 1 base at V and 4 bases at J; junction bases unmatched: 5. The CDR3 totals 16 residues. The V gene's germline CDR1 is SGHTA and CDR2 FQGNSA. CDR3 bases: TGTGCCAGCAGCTTAGGCGGGGACAGGGGACCAGATACGCAGTATTTT. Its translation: CASSLGGDRGPDTQYF.

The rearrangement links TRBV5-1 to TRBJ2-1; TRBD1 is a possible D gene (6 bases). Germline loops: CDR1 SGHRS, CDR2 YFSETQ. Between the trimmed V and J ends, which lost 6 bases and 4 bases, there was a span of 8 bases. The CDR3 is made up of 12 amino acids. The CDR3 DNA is TGCGCCAGCACCGGACAGTACAATGAGCAGTTCTTC. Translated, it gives CASTGQYNEQFF.

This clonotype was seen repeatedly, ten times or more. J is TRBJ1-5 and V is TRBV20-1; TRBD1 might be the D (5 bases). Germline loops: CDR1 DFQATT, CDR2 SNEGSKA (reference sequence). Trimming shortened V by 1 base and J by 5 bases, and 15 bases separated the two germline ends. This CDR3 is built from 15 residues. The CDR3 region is CSARGTRGIYQPQHF. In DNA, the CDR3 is TGCAGTGCTAGAGGGACACGGGGGATATATCAGCCCCAGCATTTT.

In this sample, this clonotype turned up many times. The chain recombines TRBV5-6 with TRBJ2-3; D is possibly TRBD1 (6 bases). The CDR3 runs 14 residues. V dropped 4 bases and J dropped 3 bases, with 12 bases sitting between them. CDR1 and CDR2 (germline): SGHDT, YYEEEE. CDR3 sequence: CASSRTAWTDTQYF. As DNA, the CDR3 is TGTGCCAGCAGCAGGACAGCTTGGACAGATACGCAGTATTTT. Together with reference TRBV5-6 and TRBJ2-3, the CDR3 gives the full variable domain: DAGVTQSPTHLIKTRGQQVTLRCSPKSGHDTVSWYQQALGQGPQFIFQYYEEEERQRGNFPDRFSGHQFPNYSSELNVNALLLGDSALYLCASSRTAWTDTQYFGPGTRLTVL.

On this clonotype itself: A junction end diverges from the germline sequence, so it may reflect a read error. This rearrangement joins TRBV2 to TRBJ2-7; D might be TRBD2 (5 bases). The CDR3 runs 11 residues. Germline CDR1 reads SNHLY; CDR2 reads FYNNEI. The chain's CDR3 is CTSCVEGEQYF. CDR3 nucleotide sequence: TGTACCAGCTGTGTCGAGGGAGAGCAGTACTTC.

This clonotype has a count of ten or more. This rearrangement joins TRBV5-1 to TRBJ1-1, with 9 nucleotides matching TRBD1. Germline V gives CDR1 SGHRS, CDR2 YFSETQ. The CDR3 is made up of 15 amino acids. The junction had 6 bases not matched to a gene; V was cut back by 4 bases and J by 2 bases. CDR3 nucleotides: TGCGCCAGCAGCCGCGACAGGGGGGATAACACTGAAGCTTTCTTT. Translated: CASSRDRGDNTEAFF.

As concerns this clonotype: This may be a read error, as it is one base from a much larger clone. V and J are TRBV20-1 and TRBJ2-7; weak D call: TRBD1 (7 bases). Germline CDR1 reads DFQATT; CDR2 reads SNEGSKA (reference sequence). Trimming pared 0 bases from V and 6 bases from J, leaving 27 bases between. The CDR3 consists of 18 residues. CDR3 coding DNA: TGCAGTGCTAGAGAAGTGGACAGGCGGAGCTGGTTGCGGGGCGAGCAGTACTTC. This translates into CSAREVDRRSWLRGEQYF.

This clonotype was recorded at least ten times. The CDR3 sequence is CASNIDSSYGYTF. The CDR3 region has the DNA TGTGCCAGCAACATAGACTCATCCTATGGCTACACCTTC. V usage is TRBV9 and J usage is TRBJ1-2, with D unclear. Trimming shortened V by 6 bases and J by 4 bases, and 13 bases separated the two germline ends. Germline V gives CDR1 SGDLS, CDR2 YYNGEE. This CDR3 contains 13 residues.

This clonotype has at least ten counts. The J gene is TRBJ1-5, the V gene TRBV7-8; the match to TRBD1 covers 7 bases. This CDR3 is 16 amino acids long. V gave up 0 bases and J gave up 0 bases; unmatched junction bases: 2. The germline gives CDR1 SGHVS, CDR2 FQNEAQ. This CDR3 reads CASSLAAGGSNQPQHF. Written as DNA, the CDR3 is TGTGCCAGCAGCTTAGCCGCAGGGGGTAGCAATCAGCCCCAGCATTTT.

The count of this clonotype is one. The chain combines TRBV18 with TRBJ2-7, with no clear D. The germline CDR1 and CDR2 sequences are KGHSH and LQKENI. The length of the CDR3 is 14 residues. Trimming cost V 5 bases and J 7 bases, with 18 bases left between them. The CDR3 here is CASSFVEEKGEQYF. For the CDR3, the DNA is TGTGCCAGCTCATTTGTAGAGGAGAAAGGGGAGCAGTACTTC.

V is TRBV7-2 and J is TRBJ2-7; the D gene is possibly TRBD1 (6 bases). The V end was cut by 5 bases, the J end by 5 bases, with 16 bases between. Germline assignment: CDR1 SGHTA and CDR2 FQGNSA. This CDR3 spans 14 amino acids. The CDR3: CASSIGQSWDEQYF. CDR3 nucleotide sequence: TGTGCCAGCAGCATTGGACAGTCCTGGGACGAGCAGTACTTC.

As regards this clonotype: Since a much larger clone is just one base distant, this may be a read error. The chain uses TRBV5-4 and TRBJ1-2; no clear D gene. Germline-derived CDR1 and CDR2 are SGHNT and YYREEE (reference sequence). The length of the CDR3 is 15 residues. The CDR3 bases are TGTGCCGGCAGCATGGTGGATCTCACCATCTATGGCTACACCTTC. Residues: CAGSMVDLTIYGYTF.

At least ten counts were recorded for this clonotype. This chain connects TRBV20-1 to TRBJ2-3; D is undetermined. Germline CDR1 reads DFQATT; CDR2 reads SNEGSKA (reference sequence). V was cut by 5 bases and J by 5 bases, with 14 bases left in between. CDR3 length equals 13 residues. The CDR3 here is CSALGPEGDTQYF. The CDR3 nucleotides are TGCAGTGCTCTGGGCCCCGAAGGAGATACGCAGTATTTT.

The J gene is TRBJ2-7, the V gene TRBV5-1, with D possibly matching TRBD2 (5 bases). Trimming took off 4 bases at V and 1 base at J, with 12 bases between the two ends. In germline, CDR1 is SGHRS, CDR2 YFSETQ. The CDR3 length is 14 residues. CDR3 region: CASSLGRESYEQYF. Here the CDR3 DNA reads TGCGCCAGCAGCCTCGGACGGGAATCCTACGAGCAGTACTTC.

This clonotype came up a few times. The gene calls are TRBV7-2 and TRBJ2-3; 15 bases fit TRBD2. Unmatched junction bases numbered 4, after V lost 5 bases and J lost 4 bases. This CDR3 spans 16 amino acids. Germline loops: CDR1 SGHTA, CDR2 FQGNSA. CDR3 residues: CASSPRTSGGADTQYF. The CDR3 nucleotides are TGTGCCAGCAGCCCTCGGACTAGCGGGGGGGCAGATACGCAGTATTTT.

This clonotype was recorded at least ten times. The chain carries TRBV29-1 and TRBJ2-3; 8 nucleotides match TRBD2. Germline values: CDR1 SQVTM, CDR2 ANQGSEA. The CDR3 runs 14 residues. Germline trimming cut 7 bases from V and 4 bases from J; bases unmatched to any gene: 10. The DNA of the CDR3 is TGCAGCGCCGGGGGGGGACGGGGACCAGATACGCAGTATTTT. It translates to CSAGGGRGPDTQYF.

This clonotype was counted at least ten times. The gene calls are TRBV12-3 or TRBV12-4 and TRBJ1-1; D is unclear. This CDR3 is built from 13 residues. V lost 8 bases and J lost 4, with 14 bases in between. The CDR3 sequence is CASRSAGVTEAFF. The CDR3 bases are TGTGCCAGCCGTTCTGCGGGTGTCACTGAAGCTTTCTTT.

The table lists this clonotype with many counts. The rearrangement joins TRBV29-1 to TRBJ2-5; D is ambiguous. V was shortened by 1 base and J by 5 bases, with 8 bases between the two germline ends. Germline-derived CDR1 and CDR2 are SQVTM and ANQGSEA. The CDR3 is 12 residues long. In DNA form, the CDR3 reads TGCAGCGTTGAAGGGCGGTTGGAGACCCAGTACTTC. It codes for CSVEGRLETQYF. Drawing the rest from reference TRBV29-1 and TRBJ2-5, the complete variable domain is SAVISQKPSRDICQRGTSLTIQCQVDSQVTMMFWYRQQPGQSLTLIATANQGSEATYESGFVIDKFPISRPNLTFSTLTVSNMSPEDSSIYLCSVEGRLETQYFGPGTRLLVL.

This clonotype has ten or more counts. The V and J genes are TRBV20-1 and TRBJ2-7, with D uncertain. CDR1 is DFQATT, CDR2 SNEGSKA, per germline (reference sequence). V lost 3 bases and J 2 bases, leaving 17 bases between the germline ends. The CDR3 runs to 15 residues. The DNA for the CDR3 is TGCAGTGCTAGTTTTCCTCAGCAAGCCGCCTACGAGCAGTACTTC. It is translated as CSASFPQQAAYEQYF.

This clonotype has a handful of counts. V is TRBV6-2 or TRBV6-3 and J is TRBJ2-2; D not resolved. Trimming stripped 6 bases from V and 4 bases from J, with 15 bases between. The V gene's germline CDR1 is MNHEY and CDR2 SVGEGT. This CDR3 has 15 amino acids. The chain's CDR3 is CASSRSARSTGELFF. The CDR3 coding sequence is TGTGCCAGCAGCCGCTCCGCGCGGAGCACCGGGGAGCTGTTTTTT.

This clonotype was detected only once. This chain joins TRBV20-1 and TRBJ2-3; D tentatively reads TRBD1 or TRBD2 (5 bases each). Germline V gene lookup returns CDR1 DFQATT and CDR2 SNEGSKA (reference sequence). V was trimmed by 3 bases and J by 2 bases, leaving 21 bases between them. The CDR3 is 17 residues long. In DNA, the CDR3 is TGCAGTGCTAGCGGCCGATGGGGGTCCCCATCCACAGATACGCAGTATTTT. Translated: CSASGRWGSPSTDTQYF.

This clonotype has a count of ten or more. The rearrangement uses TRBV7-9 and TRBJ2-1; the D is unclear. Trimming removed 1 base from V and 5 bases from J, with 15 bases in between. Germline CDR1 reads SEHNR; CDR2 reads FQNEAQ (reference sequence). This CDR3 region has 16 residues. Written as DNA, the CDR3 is TGTGCCAGCAGCTTAGGACCGAGAAAGAAAGACAATGAGCAGTTCTTC. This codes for CASSLGPRKKDNEQFF.

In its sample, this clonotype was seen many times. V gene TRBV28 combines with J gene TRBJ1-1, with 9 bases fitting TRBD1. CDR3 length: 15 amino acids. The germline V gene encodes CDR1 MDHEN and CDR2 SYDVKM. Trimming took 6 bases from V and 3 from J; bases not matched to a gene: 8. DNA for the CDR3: TGTGCCAGCAGCCTAACAGGGGGCTCAGACACTGAAGCTTTCTTT. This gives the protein CASSLTGGSDTEAFF.

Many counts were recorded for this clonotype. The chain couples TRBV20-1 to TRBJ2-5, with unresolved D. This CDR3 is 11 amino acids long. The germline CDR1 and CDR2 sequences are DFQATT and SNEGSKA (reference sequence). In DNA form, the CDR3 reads TGCAGCGGTATACCTCAAGAGACCCAGTACTTC. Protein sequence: CSGIPQETQYF.

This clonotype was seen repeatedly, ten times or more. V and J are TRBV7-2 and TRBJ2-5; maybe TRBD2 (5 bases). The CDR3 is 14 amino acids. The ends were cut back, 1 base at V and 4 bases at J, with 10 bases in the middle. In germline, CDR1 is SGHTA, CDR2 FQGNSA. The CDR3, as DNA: TGTGCCAGCAGCTTAGGGCTAGCAAGAGAGACCCAGTACTTC. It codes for CASSLGLARETQYF.

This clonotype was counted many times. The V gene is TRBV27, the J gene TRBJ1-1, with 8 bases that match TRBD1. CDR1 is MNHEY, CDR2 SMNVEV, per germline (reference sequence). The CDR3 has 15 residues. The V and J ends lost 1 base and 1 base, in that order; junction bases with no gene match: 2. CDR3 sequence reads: CASSLYRGANTEAFF. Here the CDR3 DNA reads TGTGCCAGCAGTTTATACAGGGGGGCGAACACTGAAGCTTTCTTT.

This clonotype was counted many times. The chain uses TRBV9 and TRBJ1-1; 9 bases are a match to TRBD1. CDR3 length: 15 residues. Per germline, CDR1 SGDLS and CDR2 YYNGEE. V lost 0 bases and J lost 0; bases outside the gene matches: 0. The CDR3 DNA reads TGTGCCAGCAGCGTAGGGGACAGGGTGAACACTGAAGCTTTCTTT. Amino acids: CASSVGDRVNTEAFF.

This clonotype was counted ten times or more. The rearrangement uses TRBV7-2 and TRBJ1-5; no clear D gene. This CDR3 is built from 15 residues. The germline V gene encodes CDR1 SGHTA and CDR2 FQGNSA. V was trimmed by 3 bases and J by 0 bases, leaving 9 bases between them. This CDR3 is CASSFMPFSNQPQHF. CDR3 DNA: TGTGCCAGCAGCTTTATGCCTTTTAGCAATCAGCCCCAGCATTTT.

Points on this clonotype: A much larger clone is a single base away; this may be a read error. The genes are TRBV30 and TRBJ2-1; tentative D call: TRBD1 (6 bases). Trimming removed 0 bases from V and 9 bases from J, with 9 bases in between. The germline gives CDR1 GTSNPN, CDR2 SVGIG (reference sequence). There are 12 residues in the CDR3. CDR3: CAWSVLGGEQFF. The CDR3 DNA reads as TGTGCCTGGAGTGTTTTAGGGGGTGAGCAGTTCTTC.

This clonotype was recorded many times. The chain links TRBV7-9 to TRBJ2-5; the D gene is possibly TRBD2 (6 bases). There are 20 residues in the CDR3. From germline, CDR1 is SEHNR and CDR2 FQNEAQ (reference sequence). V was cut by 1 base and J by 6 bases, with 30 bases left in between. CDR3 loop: CASSLGGHGTAADYDKTQYF. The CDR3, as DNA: TGTGCCAGCAGCTTAGGTGGCCACGGGACGGCAGCGGACTATGATAAGACCCAGTACTTC.